This T cell receptor (beta chain) was found in a study of T cell responses to AZD1222 COVID-19 vaccine. Study-wide results and caveats: None of the repertoires were sampled until the peak T cell response had passed. Just a handful of people given AZD1222 tested seropositive at baseline.

This clone was seen just once. What it binds is not known. The CDR3 is 16 residues long. Germline lookup yields CDR1 SNHLY and CDR2 FYNNEI. Trimming removed 4 bases from V and 0 bases from J, with 13 bases in between. TCRdb keeps only in-frame clones here, not all; method: immunoSEQ multiplex PCR. The sample has over 100,000 clones; roughly 93% are singletons. The material sequenced was peripheral blood, taken 28 days after the second AZD1222 dose. The rearrangement links TRBV2 to TRBJ1-3; TRBD1 is a possible D gene (5 bases). This TCR came from an adult who received the AZD1222 COVID-19 vaccine. This CDR3 is CASSVTLGGSGNTIYF. The CDR3 DNA sequence: TGTGCCAGCAGTGTGACCCTCGGGGGCTCTGGAAACACCATATATTTT.